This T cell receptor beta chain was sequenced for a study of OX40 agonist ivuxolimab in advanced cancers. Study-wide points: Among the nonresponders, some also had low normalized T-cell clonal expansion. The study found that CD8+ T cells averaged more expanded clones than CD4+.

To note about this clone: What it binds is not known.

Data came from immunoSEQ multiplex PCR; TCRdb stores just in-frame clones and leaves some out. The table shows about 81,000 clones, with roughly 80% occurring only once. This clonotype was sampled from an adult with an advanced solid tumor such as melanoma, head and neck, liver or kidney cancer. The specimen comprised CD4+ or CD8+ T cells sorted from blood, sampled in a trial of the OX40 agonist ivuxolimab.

The DNA of the CDR3 is TGTGCCAGCGGCTCGGGACTAGCGGGAGATTTGGCAGATACGCAGTATTTT. The encoded protein is CASGSGLAGDLADTQYF. The chain links TRBV2 to TRBJ2-3, with 14 nucleotides matching TRBD2. The CDR3 covers 17 residues. Losses at the gene ends were 8 bases for V and 4 bases for J; bases not matched to a gene: 11. CDR1 SNHLY and CDR2 FYNNEI come from the germline V gene. Variable domain in full (rest from reference TRBV2 and TRBJ2-3): EPEVTQTPSHQVTQMGQEVILRCVPISNHLYFYWYRQILGQKVEFLVSFYNNEISEKSEIFDDQFSVERPDGSNFTLKIRSTKLEDSAMYFCASGSGLAGDLADTQYFGPGTRLTVL.